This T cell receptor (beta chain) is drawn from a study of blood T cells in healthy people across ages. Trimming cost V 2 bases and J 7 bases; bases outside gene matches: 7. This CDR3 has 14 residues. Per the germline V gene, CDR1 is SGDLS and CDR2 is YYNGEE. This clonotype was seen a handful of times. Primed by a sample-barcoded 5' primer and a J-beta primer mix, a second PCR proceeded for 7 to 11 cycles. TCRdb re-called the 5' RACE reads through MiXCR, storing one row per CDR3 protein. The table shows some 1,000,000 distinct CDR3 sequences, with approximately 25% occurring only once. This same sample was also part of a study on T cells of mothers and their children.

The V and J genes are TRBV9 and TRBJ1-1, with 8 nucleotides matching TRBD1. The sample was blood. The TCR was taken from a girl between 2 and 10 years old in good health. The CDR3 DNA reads TGTGCCAGCAGCGTCGGACAGGGAGGAGATGAAGCTTTCTTT. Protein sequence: CASSVGQGGDEAFF.